This TCR beta chain was sequenced in a study of blood T cell repertoires in COVID-19. Study overall: Both acute and convalescent COVID-19 samples were obtained from the United States, Italy and Spain.

Method: immunoSEQ multiplex PCR; TCRdb's copy keeps in-frame clones and lacks some. Of fewer than 400,000 clones in the sample, under 90% are singletons; the top ten hold 5.2%. CDR3 length equals 18 residues. From germline, CDR1 is SGHNT and CDR2 YYREEE (reference sequence). V shed 2 bases and J 3 bases; nucleotides not matched to a gene: 14. Two negative PCRs, clearance, or symptom resolution characterized the recovered Cohort 3 donors. The sequencing sample was made of PBMCs or T cells enriched from blood (not recorded which). The chain has TRBV5-4 and TRBJ2-5, with 9 bases aligning to TRBD2. The source is a man in his fifties or sixties who had recovered from COVID-19. The CDR3 DNA reads as TGTGCCAGCAGCTTCGACTTGCTATCCCCTAGCGGGAAAGAGACCCAGTACTTC. This translates into CASSFDLLSPSGKETQYF.